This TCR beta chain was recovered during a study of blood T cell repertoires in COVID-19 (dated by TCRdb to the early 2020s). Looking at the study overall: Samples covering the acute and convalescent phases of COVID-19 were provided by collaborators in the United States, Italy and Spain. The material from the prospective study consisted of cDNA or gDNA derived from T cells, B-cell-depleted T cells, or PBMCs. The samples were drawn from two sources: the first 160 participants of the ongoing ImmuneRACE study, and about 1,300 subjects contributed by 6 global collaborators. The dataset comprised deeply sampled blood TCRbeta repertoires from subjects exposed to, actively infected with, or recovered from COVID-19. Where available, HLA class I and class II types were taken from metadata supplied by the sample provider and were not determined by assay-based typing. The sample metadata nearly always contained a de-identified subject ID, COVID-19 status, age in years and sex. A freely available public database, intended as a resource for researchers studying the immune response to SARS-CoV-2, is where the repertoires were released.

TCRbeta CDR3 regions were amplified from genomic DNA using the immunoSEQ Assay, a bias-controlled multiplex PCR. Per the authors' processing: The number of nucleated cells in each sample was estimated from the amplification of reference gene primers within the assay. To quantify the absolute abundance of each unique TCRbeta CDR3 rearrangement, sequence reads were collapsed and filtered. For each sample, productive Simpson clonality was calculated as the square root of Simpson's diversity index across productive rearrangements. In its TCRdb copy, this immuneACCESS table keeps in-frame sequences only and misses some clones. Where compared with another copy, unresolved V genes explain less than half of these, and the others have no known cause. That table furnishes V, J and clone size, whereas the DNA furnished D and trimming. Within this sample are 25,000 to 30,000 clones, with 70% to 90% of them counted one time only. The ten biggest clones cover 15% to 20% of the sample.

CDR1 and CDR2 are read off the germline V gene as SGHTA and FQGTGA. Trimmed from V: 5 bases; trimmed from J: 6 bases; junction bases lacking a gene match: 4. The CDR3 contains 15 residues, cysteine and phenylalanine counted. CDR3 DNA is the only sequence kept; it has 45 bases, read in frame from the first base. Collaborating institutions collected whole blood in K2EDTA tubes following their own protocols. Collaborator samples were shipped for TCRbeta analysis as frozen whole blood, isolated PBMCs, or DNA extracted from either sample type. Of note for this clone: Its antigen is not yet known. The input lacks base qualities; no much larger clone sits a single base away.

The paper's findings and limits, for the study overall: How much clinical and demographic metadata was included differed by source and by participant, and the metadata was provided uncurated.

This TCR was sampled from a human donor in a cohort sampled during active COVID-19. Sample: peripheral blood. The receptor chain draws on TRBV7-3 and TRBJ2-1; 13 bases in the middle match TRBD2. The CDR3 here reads CASSLLAGGRNEQFF. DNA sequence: TGTGCCAGCAGCCTACTAGCGGGGGGGCGCAATGAGCAGTTCTTC.